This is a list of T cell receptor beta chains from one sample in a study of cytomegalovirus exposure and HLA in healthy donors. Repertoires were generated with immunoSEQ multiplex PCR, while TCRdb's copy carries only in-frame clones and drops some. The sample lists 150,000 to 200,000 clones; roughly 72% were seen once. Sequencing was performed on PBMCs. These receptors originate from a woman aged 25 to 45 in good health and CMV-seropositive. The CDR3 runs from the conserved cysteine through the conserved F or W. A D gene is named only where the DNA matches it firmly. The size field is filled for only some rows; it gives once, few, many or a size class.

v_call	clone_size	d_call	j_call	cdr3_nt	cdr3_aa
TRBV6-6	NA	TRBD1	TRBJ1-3	TGTGCCAGCAGTCAGACAGGGGCCTCTGGAAACACCATATATTTT	CASSQTGASGNTIYF
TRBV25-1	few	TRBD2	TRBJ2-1	TGTGCCAGCAGTCAAACTAGCGTTCTCAATGAGCAGTTCTTC	CASSQTSVLNEQFF
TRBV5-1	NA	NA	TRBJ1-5	TGCGCCAGCAGCTTACAGGGTTTAGGGAATCAGCCCCAGCATTTT	CASSLQGLGNQPQHF
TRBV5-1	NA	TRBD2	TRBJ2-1	TGCGCCAGCAGCTCCCCACTGGTTGAGACTAGCGGGGTTTACAATGAGCAGTTCTTC	CASSSPLVETSGVYNEQFF
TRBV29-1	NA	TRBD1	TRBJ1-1	TGCAGCGTTGTAGGGACGACAGGGGCGGTGAGCACTGAAGCTTTCTTT	CSVVGTTGAVSTEAFF
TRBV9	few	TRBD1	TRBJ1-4	TGTGCCAGCAGCCCGTCGACAGGGGGAGGAGAAAAACTGTTTTTT	CASSPSTGGGEKLFF
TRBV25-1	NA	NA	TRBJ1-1	TGTGCCAGCAGTGAATTGGGAGTCATGAACACTGAAGCTTTCTTT	CASSELGVMNTEAFF
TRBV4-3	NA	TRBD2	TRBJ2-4	TGCGCCAGCAGCCAAGCGACTAGCTTAAACATTCAGTACTTC	CASSQATSLNIQYF
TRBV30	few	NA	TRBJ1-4	TGTGCCTGGAGTGCAGGGACTAATGAAAAACTGTTTTTT	CAWSAGTNEKLFF
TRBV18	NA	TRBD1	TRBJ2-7	TGTGCCAGCTCACAAGGACAGGGGTTCTCCTACGAGCAGTACTTC	CASSQGQGFSYEQYF
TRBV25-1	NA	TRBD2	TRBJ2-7	TGTGCCAGCAGGGGGCAGCGGGGACCCTCCTACGAGCAGTACTTC	CASRGQRGPSYEQYF
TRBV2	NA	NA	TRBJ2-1	TGTGCCAGCAGTGAGGTCCCCCGGGGTGAGCAGTTCTTC	CASSEVPRGEQFF
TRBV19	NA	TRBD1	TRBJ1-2	TGTGCCAGTAGCCGGGTCGGACAGGGGGTTAACTATGGCTACACCTTC	CASSRVGQGVNYGYTF
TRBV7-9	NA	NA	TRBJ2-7	TGTTCCAGCAGCTTAGTGTCAGGGTTCGACGAGCAGTACTTC	CSSSLVSGFDEQYF
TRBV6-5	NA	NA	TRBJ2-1	TGTGCCAGCACAGCAGGAAATGAGCAGTTCTTC	CASTAGNEQFF
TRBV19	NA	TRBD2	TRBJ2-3	TGTGCCAGTAGTATAGCTTCCGGGACTAGCGGGCGTGGTACGCAGTATTTT	CASSIASGTSGRGTQYF
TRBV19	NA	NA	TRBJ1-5	TGTGCCAGTATGTATCGGGATAGCAATCAGCCCCAGCATTTT	CASMYRDSNQPQHF
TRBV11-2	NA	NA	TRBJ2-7	TGTGCCAGCAGCTTAGGGCTACACGGGATGACCTACGAGCAGTACTTC	CASSLGLHGMTYEQYF
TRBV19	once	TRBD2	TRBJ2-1	TGTGCCAGTAGTATCCTAGCGGGAGGGAACAATGAGCAGTTCTTC	CASSILAGGNNEQFF
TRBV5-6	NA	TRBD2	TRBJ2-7	TGTGCCAGCAGCTTAAGGGCGGGAGAAGAGGAGCAGTACTTC	CASSLRAGEEEQYF
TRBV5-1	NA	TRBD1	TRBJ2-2	TGCGCCAGCAGCTTGAATGCGGTGGACAGGGCAACCGGGGAGCTGTTTTTT	CASSLNAVDRATGELFF
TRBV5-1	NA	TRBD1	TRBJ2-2	TGCGCCAGCAACGACAGGGGGAACACCGGGGAGCTGTTTTTT	CASNDRGNTGELFF
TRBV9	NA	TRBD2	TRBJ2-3	TGTGCCAGCAGCGTAGGGGTTAGCGGGGCCGATACGCAGTATTTT	CASSVGVSGADTQYF
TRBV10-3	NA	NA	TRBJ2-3	TGTGCCATCAGTGGGAAAGGGGCCACAGATACGCAGTATTTT	CAISGKGATDTQYF
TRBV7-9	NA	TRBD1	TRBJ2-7	TGTGCCAGCAGCCCTCCCCCAGGGGGATACGAGCAGTACTTC	CASSPPPGGYEQYF
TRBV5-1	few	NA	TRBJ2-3	TGCGCCAGCAGCTTTTTAATCGGCACAGATACGCAGTATTTT	CASSFLIGTDTQYF
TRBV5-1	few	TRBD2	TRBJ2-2	TGCGCCAGCAGCTTCGAGACTAGCGGGAGCGGGACCGGGGAGCTGTTTTTT	CASSFETSGSGTGELFF
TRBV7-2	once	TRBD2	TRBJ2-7	TGTGCCAGCAGCTTCCTATTGACTAGCGGGAGCGAGCAGTACTTC	CASSFLLTSGSEQYF
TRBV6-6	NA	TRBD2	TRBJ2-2	TGTGCCAGCAGCACCGGGACTAGCGGCGGGGAGCTGTTTTTT	CASSTGTSGGELFF
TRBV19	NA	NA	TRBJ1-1	TGTGCCAGTAGTATCAATTGGGGGCCGGACACTGAAGCTTTCTTT	CASSINWGPDTEAFF
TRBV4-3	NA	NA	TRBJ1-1	TGCGCCAGCAGCCAACGTAACTCTGAAGCTTTCTTT	CASSQRNSEAFF
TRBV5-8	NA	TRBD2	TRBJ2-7	TGTGCCAGCAGCATCCACCGGGGGGACGGCACCTACGAGCAGTACTTC	CASSIHRGDGTYEQYF